This T cell receptor (beta chain) was sequenced for a study of blood T cell repertoires in COVID-19. Study as a whole: Specimens from acute and convalescent COVID-19 originated in the United States, Italy and Spain. Sources were T cells, B-cell-depleted T cells, or PBMCs; the material itself was cDNA or gDNA.

Germline V gene lookup returns CDR1 MNHEY and CDR2 SMNVEV (reference sequence). Trimming took 2 bases from V and 2 from J; bases not matched to a gene: 4. The CDR3 is 16 residues long. Ages ranged from about 18 to 89 years, with residence in about 23 US areas. Authors' data handling: Estimated nucleated cell counts came from reference gene primer amplification. Profiled with immunoSEQ multiplex PCR; TCRdb holds only in-frame clones, not every one. V, J and clone size reflect that table, while D and trimming were determined from the DNA. The sample shows approximately 490,000 clones, about nine tenths of them seen only once.

Sequenced: PBMCs or T cells enriched from blood (not recorded which). V gene TRBV27 combines with J gene TRBJ1-5; 9 bases fit TRBD1. This clonotype was obtained from a woman between 18 and 29 years old who had recovered from COVID-19. The CDR3 DNA reads as TGTGCCAGCAGTTTAGGGACAGGGTTCGGCAATCAGCCCCAGCATTTT. Amino acid sequence: CASSLGTGFGNQPQHF.